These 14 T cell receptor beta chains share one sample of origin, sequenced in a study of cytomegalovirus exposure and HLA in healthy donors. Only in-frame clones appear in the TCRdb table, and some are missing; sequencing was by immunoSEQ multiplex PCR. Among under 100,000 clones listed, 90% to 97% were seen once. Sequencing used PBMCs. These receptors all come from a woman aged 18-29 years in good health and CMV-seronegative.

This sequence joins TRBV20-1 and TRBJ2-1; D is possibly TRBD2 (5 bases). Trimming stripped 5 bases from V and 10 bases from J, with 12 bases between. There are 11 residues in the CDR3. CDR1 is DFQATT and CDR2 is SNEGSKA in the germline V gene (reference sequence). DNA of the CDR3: TGCAGTGCTCTAATACCGGGAGAGCAGTTCTTC. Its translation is CSALIPGEQFF.

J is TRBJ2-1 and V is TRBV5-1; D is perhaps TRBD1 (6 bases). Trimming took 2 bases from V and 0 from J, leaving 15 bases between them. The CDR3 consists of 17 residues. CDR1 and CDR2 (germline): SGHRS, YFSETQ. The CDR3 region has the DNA TGCGCCAGCAGCTTTTGGCGGACAGCCAGCTCCTACAATGAGCAGTTCTTC. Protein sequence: CASSFWRTASSYNEQFF. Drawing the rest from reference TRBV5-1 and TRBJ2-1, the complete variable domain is KAGVTQTPRYLIKTRGQQVTLSCSPISGHRSVSWYQQTPGQGLQFLFEYFSETQRNKGNFPGRFSGRQFSNSRSEMNVSTLELGDSALYLCASSFWRTASSYNEQFFGPGTRLTVL.

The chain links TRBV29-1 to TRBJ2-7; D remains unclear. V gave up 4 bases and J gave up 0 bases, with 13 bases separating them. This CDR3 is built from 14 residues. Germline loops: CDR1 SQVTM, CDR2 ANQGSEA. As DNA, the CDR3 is TGCAGCGTTGGAGGCCGCATTAACTCCTACGAGCAGTACTTC. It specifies CSVGGRINSYEQYF.

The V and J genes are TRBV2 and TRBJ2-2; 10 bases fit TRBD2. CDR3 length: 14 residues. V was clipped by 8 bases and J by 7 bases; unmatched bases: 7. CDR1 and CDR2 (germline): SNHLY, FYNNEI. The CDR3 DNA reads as TGTGCCAGCGGGCTAGCGGGAGATAACGGGGAGCTGTTTTTT. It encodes CASGLAGDNGELFF. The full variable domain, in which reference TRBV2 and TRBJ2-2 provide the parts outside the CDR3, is EPEVTQTPSHQVTQMGQEVILRCVPISNHLYFYWYRQILGQKVEFLVSFYNNEISEKSEIFDDQFSVERPDGSNFTLKIRSTKLEDSAMYFCASGLAGDNGELFFGEGSRLTVL.

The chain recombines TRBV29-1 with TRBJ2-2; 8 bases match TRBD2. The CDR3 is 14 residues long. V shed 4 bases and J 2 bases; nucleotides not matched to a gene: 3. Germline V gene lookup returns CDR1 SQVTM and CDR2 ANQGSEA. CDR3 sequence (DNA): TGCAGCGTTGCACTAGCGGCTAACACCGGGGAGCTGTTTTTT. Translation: CSVALAANTGELFF.

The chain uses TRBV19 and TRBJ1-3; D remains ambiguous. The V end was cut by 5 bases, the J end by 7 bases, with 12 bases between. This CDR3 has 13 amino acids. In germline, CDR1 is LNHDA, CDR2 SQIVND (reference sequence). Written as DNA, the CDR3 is TGTGCCAGTAGTCGGGGTGAGGGCAACACCATATATTTT. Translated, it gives CASSRGEGNTIYF.

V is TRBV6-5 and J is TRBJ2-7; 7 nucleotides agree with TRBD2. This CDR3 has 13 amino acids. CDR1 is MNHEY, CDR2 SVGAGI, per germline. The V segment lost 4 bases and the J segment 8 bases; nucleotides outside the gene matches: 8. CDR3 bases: TGTGCCAGCAGTTCCGGGACTAAACACCAGCAGTACTTC. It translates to CASSSGTKHQQYF.

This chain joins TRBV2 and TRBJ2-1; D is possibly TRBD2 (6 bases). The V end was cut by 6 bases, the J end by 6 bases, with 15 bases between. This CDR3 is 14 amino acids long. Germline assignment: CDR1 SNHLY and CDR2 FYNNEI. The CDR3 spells CASRVAVSTNEQFF. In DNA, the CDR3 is TGTGCCAGCAGGGTAGCGGTTTCGACCAATGAGCAGTTCTTC.

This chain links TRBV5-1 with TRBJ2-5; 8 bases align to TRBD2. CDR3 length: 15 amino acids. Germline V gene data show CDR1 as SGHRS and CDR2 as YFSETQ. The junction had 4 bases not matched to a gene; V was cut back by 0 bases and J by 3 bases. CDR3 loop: CASSLAKLAEETQYF. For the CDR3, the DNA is TGCGCCAGCAGCTTGGCGAAACTAGCGGAAGAGACCCAGTACTTC.

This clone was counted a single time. This CDR3 is CASSLGTGLFF. CDR3 nucleotide sequence: TGTGCCAGCTCACTCGGGACAGGGCTGTTTTTT. The chain recombines TRBV18 with TRBJ1-4; TRBD1 matches at 9 bases. CDR3 length equals 11 residues. CDR1 KGHSH and CDR2 LQKENI come from the germline V gene. The junction had 2 bases not matched to a gene; V was cut back by 4 bases and J by 14 bases.

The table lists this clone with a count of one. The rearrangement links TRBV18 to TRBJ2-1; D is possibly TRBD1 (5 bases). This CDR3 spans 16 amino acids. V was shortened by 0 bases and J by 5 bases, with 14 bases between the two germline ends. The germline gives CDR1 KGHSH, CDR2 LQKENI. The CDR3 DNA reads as TGTGCCAGCTCACCACCGGGAAGGGGTAGGAACAATGAGCAGTTCTTC. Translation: CASSPPGRGRNNEQFF.

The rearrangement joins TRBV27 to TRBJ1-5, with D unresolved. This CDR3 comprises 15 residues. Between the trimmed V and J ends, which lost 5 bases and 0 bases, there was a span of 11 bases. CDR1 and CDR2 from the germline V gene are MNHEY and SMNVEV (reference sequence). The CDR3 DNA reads TGTGCCAGCAGTCCCCCGGGATATAGCAATCAGCCCCAGCATTTT. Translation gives CASSPPGYSNQPQHF.

The CDR3 loop reads CASSFGTYEQYF. In DNA, the CDR3 is TGTGCCAGCAGCTTCGGGACCTACGAGCAGTACTTC. The rearrangement links TRBV5-6 to TRBJ2-7; TRBD2 is a possible D gene (5 bases). Deletions cut 2 bases from V and 2 bases from J, with 5 bases between. CDR3 size: 12 residues. Germline CDR1 and CDR2: SGHDT and YYEEEE.

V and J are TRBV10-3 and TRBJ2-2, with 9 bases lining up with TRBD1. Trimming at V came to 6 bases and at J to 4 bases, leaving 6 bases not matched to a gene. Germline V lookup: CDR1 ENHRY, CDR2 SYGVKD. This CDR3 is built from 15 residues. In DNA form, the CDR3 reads TGTGCCATCAGGGCCGGGACAGGGACCACCGGGGAGCTGTTTTTT. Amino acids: CAIRAGTGTTGELFF.